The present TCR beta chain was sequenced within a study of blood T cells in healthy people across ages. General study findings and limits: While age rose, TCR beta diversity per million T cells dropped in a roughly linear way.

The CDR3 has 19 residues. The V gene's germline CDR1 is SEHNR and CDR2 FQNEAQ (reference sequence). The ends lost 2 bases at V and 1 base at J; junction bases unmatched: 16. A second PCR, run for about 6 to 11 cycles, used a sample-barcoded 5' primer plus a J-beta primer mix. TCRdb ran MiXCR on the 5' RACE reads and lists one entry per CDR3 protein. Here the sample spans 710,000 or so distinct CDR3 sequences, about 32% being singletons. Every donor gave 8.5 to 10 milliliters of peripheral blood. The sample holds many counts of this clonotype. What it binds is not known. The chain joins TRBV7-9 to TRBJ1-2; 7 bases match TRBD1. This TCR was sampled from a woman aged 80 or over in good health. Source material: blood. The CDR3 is CASSLSFVTGEMLNYGYTF. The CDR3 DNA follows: TGTGCCAGCAGCTTATCTTTCGTAACAGGGGAAATGCTTAACTATGGCTACACCTTC.